This passage covers 14 T cell receptor beta chains from one sample sequenced in a study of Graves' ophthalmopathy and Graves' hyperthyroidism. Transcripts of RNA were the source for amplifying TCR beta CDR3 regions. HTBI primers primed a first-round RT-PCR, and a second-round multiplex PCR followed. TCRdb called the multiplex PCR reads again in MiXCR, with one record for every CDR3 protein. The data contain over a million distinct CDR3 sequences, about 36% of them singletons. Sequencing was done on a sample of peripheral blood or thyroid tissue (not recorded which). These TCRs come from an adult man with Graves' hyperthyroidism.

This clonotype was observed at least ten times. This chain links TRBV2 with TRBJ2-2; 7 positions match TRBD1. The V segment lost 5 bases and the J segment 10 bases; nucleotides outside the gene matches: 16. The V gene's germline CDR1 is SNHLY and CDR2 FYNNEI. CDR3 length equals 16 residues. For the CDR3, the DNA is TGTGCCAGCAGTACGGACAGGATAGACCCGGCGGAGGAGCTGTTTTTT. Amino acid sequence: CASSTDRIDPAEELFF. Variable domain in full (rest from reference TRBV2 and TRBJ2-2): EPEVTQTPSHQVTQMGQEVILRCVPISNHLYFYWYRQILGQKVEFLVSFYNNEISEKSEIFDDQFSVERPDGSNFTLKIRSTKLEDSAMYFCASSTDRIDPAEELFFGEGSRLTVL.

This chain links TRBV9 with TRBJ2-7, with D possibly matching TRBD1 (6 bases). There are 13 residues in the CDR3. Germline V CDR1 and CDR2: SGDLS, YYNGEE. Trimming removed 5 bases from V and 4 bases from J, with 13 bases in between. The chain's CDR3 is CASRLGHRYEQYF. The DNA for the CDR3 is TGTGCCAGCAGACTGGGACATAGATACGAGCAGTACTTC.

Notes on this clonotype: At one of its ends the junction is not consistent with the germline gene, which may arise from a read error. CDR3 sequence: CAASSKEQGGNSPLHF. In DNA form, the CDR3 reads TGTGCCGCCAGCAGCAAGGAACAGGGGGGCAATTCACCCCTCCACTTT. The chain employs TRBV15 and TRBJ1-6; 8 nucleotides agree with TRBD1. The germline gives CDR1 LNHNV, CDR2 YYDKDF (reference sequence). This CDR3 contains 16 residues.

This clonotype was recorded at least ten times. The rearrangement joins TRBV20-1 to TRBJ1-2; no clear D gene. CDR3 size: 11 residues. V shed 3 bases and J shed 8 bases, with 10 bases lying between them. CDR1 DFQATT and CDR2 SNEGSKA come from the germline V gene (reference sequence). The CDR3 region is CSASYLEGYTF. The CDR3 region has the DNA TGCAGTGCTAGTTACCTAGAGGGCTACACCTTC.

The chain employs TRBV7-3 and TRBJ2-7, with 9 bases aligning to TRBD2. The CDR3 covers 15 residues. The junction had 12 bases not matched to a gene; V was cut back by 6 bases and J by 6 bases. Germline CDR1 SGHTA, CDR2 FQGTGA. The chain's CDR3 is CASSRGRSGGSEQYF. The CDR3, as DNA: TGTGCCAGCAGTCGCGGACGTAGCGGGGGCTCCGAGCAGTACTTC.

V and J are TRBV5-5 and TRBJ2-7; tentatively, D is TRBD1 (5 bases). CDR1 and CDR2 from the germline V gene are SGHKS and YYEKEE (reference sequence). This CDR3 has 15 amino acids. V was trimmed by 1 base and J by 6 bases, leaving 17 bases between them. The CDR3 nucleotides are TGTGCCAGCAGCTTGAACAGGCATACCCCTGGCGAGCAGTACTTC. Translation gives CASSLNRHTPGEQYF.

This clonotype has just one count. This sequence joins TRBV2 and TRBJ1-2; no clear D. The CDR3 extends over 14 amino acids. Trimming shortened V by 6 bases and J by 5 bases, and 16 bases separated the two germline ends. CDR1 SNHLY and CDR2 FYNNEI come from the germline V gene. This CDR3 is CASRALGPAYGYTF. CDR3 bases: TGTGCCAGCAGGGCACTTGGGCCGGCATATGGCTACACCTTC.

This clonotype was counted at least ten times. V gene TRBV7-3 combines with J gene TRBJ2-5; D unresolved. Per the germline V gene, CDR1 is SGHTA and CDR2 is FQGTGA. This CDR3 is 13 amino acids long. V was trimmed by 5 bases and J by 5 bases, leaving 12 bases between them. The CDR3 reads CASSPRAEETQYF. For the CDR3, the DNA is TGTGCCAGCAGCCCCCGGGCAGAGGAGACCCAGTACTTC. The complete variable domain, with remaining parts taken from reference TRBV7-3 and TRBJ2-5, reads GAGVSQTPSNKVTEKGKYVELRCDPISGHTALYWYRQSLGQGPEFLIYFQGTGAADDSGLPNDRFFAVRPEGSVSTLKIQRTERGDSAVYLCASSPRAEETQYFGPGTRLLVL.

V and J are TRBV6-6 and TRBJ1-4; 9 positions match TRBD1. This CDR3 has 15 residues. Looked up from germline, CDR1 is MNHNY and CDR2 is SVGAGI (reference sequence). Trimming at V came to 0 bases and at J to 8 bases, leaving 4 bases not matched to a gene. This CDR3 is CASSYSTGGDEKLFF. CDR3 DNA: TGTGCCAGCAGTTACTCGACAGGGGGGGACGAAAAACTGTTTTTT.

Concerning this clonotype: A junction end diverges from the germline sequence, so it may reflect a read error. The chain carries TRBV7-3 and TRBJ1-6; D perhaps matches TRBD1 (5 bases). Germline assignment: CDR1 SGHTA and CDR2 FQGTGA. The CDR3 is 15 amino acids. The CDR3: CASSQEGQGGSPLHF. The CDR3 nucleotides are TGCGCCAGCAGCCAAGAAGGCCAGGGAGGTTCACCCCTCCACTTT.

The chain recombines TRBV2 with TRBJ2-2, with D possibly called TRBD1 or TRBD2 (7 bases each). Germline V gives CDR1 SNHLY, CDR2 FYNNEI. This CDR3 region has 15 residues. Trimming shortened V by 9 bases and J by 5 bases, and 19 bases separated the two germline ends. The CDR3 nucleotides are TGTGCCAGTAGGACCGGCAGGGGGGGAACCGGGGAGCTGTTTTTT. It encodes CASRTGRGGTGELFF.

The chain links TRBV10-2 to TRBJ2-7; 11 nucleotides agree with TRBD2. The CDR3 totals 14 residues. Germline V gene sequence: CDR1 WSHSY, CDR2 SAAADI. The J segment lost 6 bases and the V segment lost 11 bases, leaving 12 bases of the junction unmatched. Here the CDR3 reads CASMATSGSGEQYF. The CDR3 nucleotides are TGCGCCTCGATGGCAACTAGCGGGAGTGGCGAGCAGTACTTC.

This clonotype occurred a few times. A clone one base away is much larger, so this may be a read error. The chain has TRBV9 and TRBJ2-7; 7 bases line up with TRBD1. V lost 3 bases to trimming and J lost 6 bases; unmatched junction nucleotides: 9. The CDR3 sequence is 14 residues long. Germline V gene lookup returns CDR1 SGDLS and CDR2 YYNGEE. The CDR3 bases are TGTGCCAGCAGCGCCGACAGGGCAGAGAGCGAGCAGTACTTC. Translation gives CASSADRAESEQYF.

In its sample, this clonotype was seen many times. CDR3 region: CASSRDRAQETQYF. DNA of the CDR3: TGTGCCAGCAGCCGGGACAGGGCCCAAGAGACCCAGTACTTC. The chain couples TRBV7-8 to TRBJ2-5; TRBD1 matches at 9 bases. Germline lookup yields CDR1 SGHVS and CDR2 FQNEAQ. The CDR3 loop spans 14 amino acids. V shed 5 bases and J 1 base; nucleotides not matched to a gene: 2.